This T cell receptor beta chain was found in a study of cytomegalovirus exposure and HLA in healthy donors. Study-wide points: Under in vitro conditions, three CMV-associated chains were confirmed as specific for CMV antigens. In an earlier analysis, productive rearrangement rates for most beta V segments clustered near 87% or 30%.

Germline CDR1 SGHRS, CDR2 YFSETQ. This CDR3 spans 15 amino acids. The germline V and J ends were trimmed by 9 bases and 5 bases, with 20 bases remaining between them. PCR primers comprised 60 Vbeta and 13 Jbeta primers. Sequencing used immunoSEQ multiplex PCR; TCRdb keeps in-frame clones, though not all of them. The data contain around 150,000 clones, roughly 77% of them singletons. Details on this clone: Its specificity is unknown.

At sampling all donors were nominally healthy, likely with unrecorded immune exposures. Sequencing was performed on PBMCs. This chain joins TRBV5-1 and TRBJ2-2; a weak D match, TRBD2 (5 bases). This clonotype was sampled from a woman between 40 and 55 years old in good health and CMV-seropositive. The CDR3 protein is CATMKDLPGTGELFF. In DNA form, the CDR3 reads TGCGCCACCATGAAAGATCTTCCGGGGACCGGGGAGCTGTTTTTT.